The subject of this entry is one T cell receptor (beta chain). Its target is unknown. This sample stems from a study of blood T cells in healthy people across ages. Germline lookup yields CDR1 MDHEN and CDR2 SYDVKM. The V and J ends lost 4 bases and 3 bases respectively, with 15 bases between them. The CDR3 sequence is 15 residues long. With a J-beta primer mix and a sample-barcoded 5' primer, a second PCR ran about 7 to 12 cycles. One entry per CDR3 protein results from TCRdb running MiXCR on the 5' RACE reads. The table lists about a million distinct CDR3 sequences, roughly 50% of them singletons. General observations from the study: Whereas aged donors had fewer naive CD4+ cells, long-lived donors had more of them and higher diversity.

The source material was blood. The TCR comes from a woman aged 60-70 years in good health. The chain carries TRBV28 and TRBJ2-5; perhaps TRBD2 as D (6 bases). The CDR3 DNA reads as TGTGCCAGCAGTTCGGTAGCGGAGTTTAAAGAGACCCAGTACTTC. It is translated as CASSSVAEFKETQYF.